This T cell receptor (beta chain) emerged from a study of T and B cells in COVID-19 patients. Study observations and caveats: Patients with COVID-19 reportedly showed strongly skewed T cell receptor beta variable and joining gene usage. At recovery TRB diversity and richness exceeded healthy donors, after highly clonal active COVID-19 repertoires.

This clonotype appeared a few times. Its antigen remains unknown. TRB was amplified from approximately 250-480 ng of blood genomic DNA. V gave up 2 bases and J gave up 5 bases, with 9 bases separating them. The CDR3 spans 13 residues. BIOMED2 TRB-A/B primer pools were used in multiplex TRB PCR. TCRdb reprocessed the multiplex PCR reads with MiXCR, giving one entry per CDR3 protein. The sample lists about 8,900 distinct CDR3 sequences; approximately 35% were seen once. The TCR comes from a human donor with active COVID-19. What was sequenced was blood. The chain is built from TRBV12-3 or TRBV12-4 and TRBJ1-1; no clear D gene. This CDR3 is CASSLSVRTEAFF. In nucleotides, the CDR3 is TGTGCCAGCAGTTTATCGGTTAGAACTGAAGCTTTCTTT.